The 31 T cell receptor beta chains reported below all come from one sample, sequenced in a study of shared clonotypes between healthy human individuals. Libraries were prepared by immunoSEQ multiplex PCR; TCRdb keeps only in-frame clonotypes and omits some of them. The data contain about 2 million clones, approximately 94% of them singletons. CD45RO-negative cells were positively selected for CCR7, leaving out terminally differentiated effector memory CD45RA+ cells. The material sequenced was naive CD8+ T cells sorted from blood. Receptor source: a man aged 18 to 29 in good health.

A single count supports this clone. The chain has TRBV6-1 and TRBJ2-7; possible D gene TRBD1, 6 bases. V lost 3 bases to trimming and J lost 3 bases, with 9 bases between them. This CDR3 is 13 amino acids long. CDR1 is MNHNS and CDR2 is SASEGT in the germline V gene. The CDR3 sequence is CASSDYRDYEQYF. CDR3 DNA sequence: TGTGCCAGCAGTGATTACAGGGACTACGAGCAGTACTTC.

This chain links TRBV11-2 with TRBJ1-3; D uncertain. CDR1 SGHAT and CDR2 FQNNGV come from the germline V gene. Trimming stripped 2 bases from V and 0 bases from J, with 8 bases between. The CDR3 is 15 amino acids. CDR3 sequence (DNA): TGTGCCAGCAGCTTATACGCGAGCTCTGGAAACACCATATATTTT. Translating gives CASSLYASSGNTIYF.

The V gene is TRBV5-6, the J gene TRBJ1-1; 10 bases agree with TRBD1. CDR3 length equals 13 residues. The germline CDR1 and CDR2 sequences are SGHDT and YYEEEE. V lost 0 bases, J lost 10 bases, and 3 bases stayed unmatched. In nucleotides, the CDR3 is TGTGCCAGCAGCTTGGGACAGGGGGCGGCAGCTTTCTTT. This codes for CASSLGQGAAAFF.

This clone showed up just a few times. The chain uses TRBV27 and TRBJ1-1; 10 positions match TRBD1. Germline V gives CDR1 MNHEY, CDR2 SMNVEV (reference sequence). This CDR3 comprises 16 residues. V lost 3 bases and J lost 2; bases outside the gene matches: 6. In DNA, the CDR3 is TGTGCCAGCAGTTTCCGGACAGGGGGTCGCAACACTGAAGCTTTCTTT. Its translation is CASSFRTGGRNTEAFF.

The V and J genes are TRBV10-2 and TRBJ2-1, with 10 bases lining up with TRBD2. The ends lost 6 bases at V and 0 bases at J; junction bases unmatched: 8. Germline V CDR1 and CDR2: WSHSY, SAAADI. The CDR3 length is 17 residues. The CDR3 DNA reads TGCGCCAGCAGGGGGACTAGCGACTTAAGCTCCTACAATGAGCAGTTCTTC. Translating it yields CASRGTSDLSSYNEQFF.

CDR3 sequence reads: CASSQDLLFAEQYF. The CDR3 DNA sequence: TGTGCCAGCAGCCAAGATCTTTTATTCGCCGAGCAGTACTTC. The rearrangement links TRBV14 to TRBJ2-7, with D uncertain. The V gene lost 0 bases and the J gene lost 6 bases, with 12 bases spanning the gap. The V gene's germline CDR1 is SGHDN and CDR2 FVKESK. The CDR3 runs to 14 residues.

The chain employs TRBV2 and TRBJ2-4, with TRBD1 matching 7 bases. Losses at the gene ends were 4 bases for V and 7 bases for J; bases not matched to a gene: 1. The CDR3 spans 12 residues. Per germline, CDR1 SNHLY and CDR2 FYNNEI. In DNA, the CDR3 is TGTGCCAGCAGTGGACAGGGTAACATTCAGTACTTC. Translated, it gives CASSGQGNIQYF.

V gene TRBV7-9 combines with J gene TRBJ1-2; TRBD1 agrees at 9 bases. The CDR3 length is 15 residues. V was pared by 5 bases and J by 3 bases, with 7 bases of the junction left unmatched. CDR1 and CDR2 from the germline V gene are SEHNR and FQNEAQ (reference sequence). The CDR3 DNA sequence: TGTGCCAGCAGCGTAGGCCGGGACAGGGACTATGGCTACACCTTC. Protein sequence: CASSVGRDRDYGYTF.

The chain uses TRBV5-4 and TRBJ1-1, with 8 bases identical to TRBD1. This CDR3 contains 14 residues. V lost 5 bases and J lost 5; bases outside the gene matches: 8. The germline gives CDR1 SGHNT, CDR2 YYREEE (reference sequence). CDR3 DNA: TGTGCCAGCAGTTCCCCGACAGGGGAGACTGAAGCTTTCTTT. Translated, it gives CASSSPTGETEAFF.

The chain employs TRBV27 and TRBJ1-4; D remains unclear. V lost 2 bases and J 5 bases, leaving 9 bases between the germline ends. CDR3 length equals 14 residues. Germline V CDR1 and CDR2: MNHEY, SMNVEV (reference sequence). The CDR3 coding sequence is TGTGCCAGCAGTTTAAATAAGGGAAATGAAAAACTGTTTTTT. Amino acid sequence: CASSLNKGNEKLFF. The full variable domain, its missing parts supplied by reference TRBV27 and TRBJ1-4, is EAQVTQNPRYLITVTGKKLTVTCSQNMNHEYMSWYRQDPGLGLRQIYYSMNVEVTDKGDVPEGYKVSRKEKRNFPLILESPSPNQTSLYFCASSLNKGNEKLFFGSGTQLSVL.

This clone was seen just once. The identical CDR3 is also encoded by other nucleotide sequences in the sample. J is TRBJ2-7 and V is TRBV19, with 7 bases fitting TRBD1. V lost 3 bases, J lost 2 bases, and 1 base stayed unmatched. The CDR3 contains 13 residues. Germline CDR1 is LNHDA and CDR2 is SQIVND (reference sequence). Here the CDR3 DNA reads TGTGCCAGTAGTATGGGACAGCCCTACGAGCAGTACTTC. It yields the protein CASSMGQPYEQYF.

V gene TRBV2 combines with J gene TRBJ1-5; TRBD1 matches 9 bases. Trimming took 6 bases from V and 1 from J; bases not matched to a gene: 4. The CDR3 extends over 15 amino acids. The V gene's germline CDR1 is SNHLY and CDR2 FYNNEI. CDR3 bases: TGTGCCAGCAGCCCTGGGACAGGGAGCAATCAGCCCCAGCATTTT. Its translation: CASSPGTGSNQPQHF. The whole variable domain, remainder taken from reference TRBV2 and TRBJ1-5, is EPEVTQTPSHQVTQMGQEVILRCVPISNHLYFYWYRQILGQKVEFLVSFYNNEISEKSEIFDDQFSVERPDGSNFTLKIRSTKLEDSAMYFCASSPGTGSNQPQHFGDGTRLSIL.

This clone came up a few times. The V and J genes are TRBV10-1 and TRBJ2-7, with 8 bases fitting TRBD2. Germline V gene data show CDR1 as WNHNN and CDR2 as SYGVQD (reference sequence). The ends lost 3 bases at V and 12 bases at J; junction bases unmatched: 4. This CDR3 contains 11 residues. The CDR3 spells CASSEGTRLYF. The DNA for the CDR3 is TGCGCCAGCAGTGAAGGGACTAGACTGTACTTC.

The V gene is TRBV4-1, the J gene TRBJ2-7, with TRBD1 identical over 7 bases. This CDR3 has 13 residues. With 0 bases clipped from V and 7 bases from J, the junction kept 3 bases outside the gene matches. Germline V gene sequence: CDR1 MGHRA, CDR2 YSYEKL. CDR3 DNA: TGCGCCAGCAGCCAAGAACAGGGGTGGGAGCAGTACTTC. This encodes CASSQEQGWEQYF.

The genes are TRBV9 and TRBJ2-7, with TRBD2 as a possible D gene (6 bases). The germline CDR1 and CDR2 sequences are SGDLS and YYNGEE. The CDR3 runs to 14 residues. V shed 0 bases and J shed 7 bases, with 14 bases lying between them. The CDR3 reads CASSVGAGPWEQYF. CDR3 coding DNA: TGTGCCAGCAGCGTAGGGGCGGGGCCCTGGGAGCAGTACTTC.

The CDR3 coding sequence is TGTGCCAGCGCCCGGGGGAGCATGTCAGATACGCAGTATTTT. It codes for CASARGSMSDTQYF. This sequence joins TRBV9 and TRBJ2-3; tentatively, D is TRBD2 (6 bases). CDR1 and CDR2 (germline): SGDLS, YYNGEE. The CDR3 runs to 14 residues. Between the trimmed V and J ends, which lost 7 bases and 4 bases, there was a span of 16 bases. The complete variable domain, with remaining parts taken from reference TRBV9 and TRBJ2-3, reads DSGVTQTPKHLITATGQRVTLRCSPRSGDLSVYWYQQSLDQGLQFLIQYYNGEERAKGNILERFSAQQFPDLHSELNLSSLELGDSALYFCASARGSMSDTQYFGPGTRLTVL.

The chain joins TRBV2 to TRBJ2-1, with a tentative D call TRBD2 (7 bases). Between the trimmed V and J ends, which lost 6 bases and 9 bases, there was a span of 21 bases. The CDR3 has 15 amino acids. Germline V lookup: CDR1 SNHLY, CDR2 FYNNEI. CDR3 DNA sequence: TGTGCCAGCAGCCTAAAGGGGGGGGGCCAGGGTGAGCAGTTCTTC. It translates to CASSLKGGGQGEQFF. The whole variable domain, remainder taken from reference TRBV2 and TRBJ2-1, is EPEVTQTPSHQVTQMGQEVILRCVPISNHLYFYWYRQILGQKVEFLVSFYNNEISEKSEIFDDQFSVERPDGSNFTLKIRSTKLEDSAMYFCASSLKGGGQGEQFFGPGTRLTVL.

This clone was counted a few times. The chain links TRBV30 to TRBJ1-1; D is unclear. With 0 bases removed from V and 3 bases from J, the gap between germline ends came to 5 bases. Germline CDR1 reads GTSNPN; CDR2 reads SVGIG (reference sequence). CDR3 size: 12 residues. DNA of the CDR3: TGTGCCTGGAGTGTACTGGACACTGAAGCTTTCTTT. This codes for CAWSVLDTEAFF.

V is TRBV29-1 and J is TRBJ2-1; the D call may be TRBD1 or TRBD2 (7 bases each). The CDR3 runs 16 residues. V lost 3 bases and J lost 0, with 15 bases in between. Germline V lookup: CDR1 SQVTM, CDR2 ANQGSEA. CDR3 bases: TGCAGCGTTGATCAGGGGGGGAGGAGCTCCTACAATGAGCAGTTCTTC. Amino acid sequence: CSVDQGGRSSYNEQFF.

This chain joins TRBV7-9 and TRBJ2-1; D is ambiguous. Looked up from germline, CDR1 is SEHNR and CDR2 is FQNEAQ (reference sequence). Trimming removed 5 bases at V and 7 bases at J, with 9 bases between. The CDR3 has 12 residues. CDR3 amino acids: CASSPVSNEQFF. CDR3 bases: TGTGCCAGCAGCCCAGTCTCAAATGAGCAGTTCTTC.

In nucleotides, the CDR3 is TGCGCCAGCAGCTTGTCCCTAGCGGGATTACGCAATGAGCAGTTCTTC. It is translated as CASSLSLAGLRNEQFF. This chain uses TRBV5-1 with TRBJ2-1, with 9 nucleotides matching TRBD2. J was trimmed by 6 bases and V by 1 base; bases with no gene match: 8. This CDR3 is built from 16 residues. In germline, CDR1 is SGHRS, CDR2 YFSETQ.

The chain recombines TRBV28 with TRBJ2-5; D gene unclear. V gave up 4 bases and J gave up 7 bases, with 10 bases separating them. From germline, CDR1 is MDHEN and CDR2 SYDVKM. The CDR3 sequence is 12 residues long. The CDR3 bases are TGTGCCAGCAGTTCCCCTTTGGGGACCCAGTACTTC. Translating it yields CASSSPLGTQYF.

In regard to this clone: The same CDR3 can be traced to other DNA sequences in this sample. This rearrangement joins TRBV27 to TRBJ2-7; 8 nucleotides match TRBD1. This CDR3 region has 14 residues. J gave up 1 base and V 5 bases, and 4 bases lay outside the gene matches. The germline V gene has CDR1 MNHEY and CDR2 SMNVEV (reference sequence). The CDR3 region has the DNA TGTGCCAGCAGTCCCTGGACAGGGTCCTACGAGCAGTACTTC. Translation gives CASSPWTGSYEQYF.

This clone was observed once. This chain links TRBV10-1 with TRBJ2-7; no clear D gene. The length of the CDR3 is 15 residues. CDR1 and CDR2 from the germline V gene are WNHNN and SYGVQD (reference sequence). Trimming took off 0 bases at V and 0 bases at J, with 9 bases between the two ends. CDR3 sequence (DNA): TGCGCCAGCAGTGAGTCTTCGGAAAGCTCCTACGAGCAGTACTTC. Amino acid sequence: CASSESSESSYEQYF.

V and J are TRBV5-1 and TRBJ2-7; D ambiguous. Trimming pared 5 bases from V and 3 bases from J, leaving 6 bases between. In germline, CDR1 is SGHRS, CDR2 YFSETQ. The CDR3 has 11 amino acids. CDR3 amino acids: CASREYYEQYF. The CDR3 coding sequence is TGCGCCAGCAGAGAGTACTACGAGCAGTACTTC.

This rearrangement joins TRBV6-5 to TRBJ1-2; D unresolved. The V end was cut by 6 bases, the J end by 7 bases, with 18 bases between. The CDR3 runs to 14 residues. Germline CDR1 and CDR2: MNHEY and SVGAGI. The CDR3 reads CASRPLEAVFGYTF. In DNA, the CDR3 is TGTGCCAGCAGACCACTCGAAGCTGTGTTTGGCTACACCTTC.

The V call is TRBV19, the J call TRBJ1-3, with unresolved D. Germline CDR1 is LNHDA and CDR2 is SQIVND (reference sequence). The CDR3 is made up of 15 amino acids. V lost 3 bases and J lost 0, with 9 bases in between. The CDR3 protein is CASSISQDSGNTIYF. The CDR3 DNA reads as TGTGCCAGTAGTATCAGCCAGGACTCTGGAAACACCATATATTTT.

The chain joins TRBV30 to TRBJ2-5, with 8 bases that match TRBD1. The CDR3 is made up of 14 amino acids. The ends lost 2 bases at V and 1 base at J; junction bases unmatched: 3. Looked up from germline, CDR1 is GTSNPN and CDR2 is SVGIG (reference sequence). Here the CDR3 reads CAWSQGTGQETQYF. As DNA, the CDR3 is TGTGCCTGGAGTCAGGGGACAGGCCAAGAGACCCAGTACTTC.

CDR3 region: CASSTIVNEKLFF. The CDR3 bases are TGCGCCAGCAGCACAATCGTAAATGAAAAACTGTTTTTT. This chain connects TRBV4-3 to TRBJ1-4; D ambiguous. The length of the CDR3 is 13 residues. The germline CDR1 and CDR2 sequences are LGHNA and YSLEER. Trimming took off 5 bases at V and 5 bases at J, with 9 bases between the two ends.

The chain couples TRBV4-3 to TRBJ2-7; no clear D gene. Germline V gene lookup returns CDR1 LGHNA and CDR2 YSLEER. This CDR3 is built from 14 residues. Trimming stripped 0 bases from V and 3 bases from J, with 9 bases between. The CDR3 region has the DNA TGCGCCAGCAGCCAAGATGACTCTTTCTACGAGCAGTACTTC. Its translation is CASSQDDSFYEQYF.

CDR3 nucleotide sequence: TGCAGCGTTGAAGGGCGGTTAAGCTATGGCTACACCTTC. Residues: CSVEGRLSYGYTF. The chain employs TRBV29-1 and TRBJ1-2; D gene ambiguous. Germline-derived CDR1 and CDR2 are SQVTM and ANQGSEA. This CDR3 has 13 amino acids. V gave up 1 base and J gave up 4 bases, with 10 bases separating them.